Listed below are T cell receptor beta chains from one sample, sequenced in a study of blood T cell repertoires in COVID-19. Sequenced by immunoSEQ multiplex PCR; TCRdb stores in-frame clones only, minus some. The sample lists some 200,000 clones, around four fifths occurring once. Sequences were obtained from PBMCs or T cells enriched from blood (not recorded which). The receptor set was obtained from a man between 35 and 55 years old who had recovered from COVID-19. Each CDR3 is given with its conserved first and last residue. The D gene is left open where the match is weak. Clone size is not always given. Where it is, it says once, few, many or a class for expanded clones.

V gene	clone size	J gene	D gene	CDR3 protein	CDR3 DNA
TRBV19	-	TRBJ2-3	TRBD1	CASTRQGITDTQYF	TGTGCCAGTACCAGACAGGGGATCACAGATACGCAGTATTTT
TRBV6-6	few	TRBJ1-2	-	CASSPGSNYGYTF	TGTGCCAGCAGTCCTGGGAGTAACTATGGCTACACCTTC
TRBV28	-	TRBJ1-3	-	CASSSRLLVISGNTIYF	TGTGCCAGCAGTTCCCGCCTACTCGTTATCTCTGGAAACACCATATATTTT
TRBV6-2/TRBV6-3	-	TRBJ1-5	-	CASSYVGANQPQHF	TGTGCCAGCAGTTACGTGGGGGCTAATCAGCCCCAGCATTTT
TRBV5-8	-	TRBJ2-3	-	CASSFLTGTDTQYF	TGTGCCAGCAGCTTCTTGACTGGCACAGATACGCAGTATTTT
TRBV27	once	TRBJ1-4	-	CASSSRRGAATNEKLFF	TGTGCCAGCAGTTCCCGAAGGGGCGCAGCAACTAATGAAAAACTGTTTTTT
TRBV6-1	once	TRBJ2-1	-	CASSEAPGQGEQFF	TGTGCCAGCAGTGAAGCGCCAGGGCAGGGTGAGCAGTTCTTC
TRBV27	-	TRBJ2-7	TRBD1	CASSPLGQGTQQYF	TGTGCCAGCAGTCCGTTGGGACAGGGGACGCAGCAGTACTTC
TRBV6-6	-	TRBJ1-2	TRBD1	CASKHSGTGEDGYTF	TGTGCCAGCAAACACAGCGGGACAGGGGAGGATGGCTACACCTTC
TRBV19	-	TRBJ1-5	-	CACRAGGGSNQPQHF	TGTGCCTGTCGGGCCGGGGGGGGCAGCAATCAGCCCCAGCATTTT
TRBV3-1/TRBV3-2	-	TRBJ2-2	-	CASSQDIARGDTGELFF	TGTGCCAGCAGCCAAGACATCGCCAGGGGAGACACCGGGGAGCTGTTTTTT
TRBV19	once	TRBJ1-1	TRBD1	CASSITGDTEAFF	TGTGCCAGTAGTATAACAGGGGACACTGAAGCTTTCTTT
TRBV5-4	-	TRBJ2-1	TRBD1	CASSFGAGGYNEQFF	TGTGCCAGCAGCTTTGGGGCAGGGGGATACAATGAGCAGTTCTTC
TRBV24-1	-	TRBJ1-5	TRBD1	CATSDSTGGDQPQHF	TGTGCCACCAGTGATTCAACAGGGGGCGATCAGCCCCAGCATTTT
TRBV5-1	-	TRBJ2-2	TRBD2	CASSSPLTSGTANTGELFF	TGCGCCAGCAGCTCCCCCCTGACTAGCGGAACCGCGAACACCGGGGAGCTGTTTTTT
TRBV11-2	-	TRBJ1-6	-	CASSLGPGEGSPLHF	TGTGCCAGCAGCTTAGGGCCAGGGGAGGGTTCACCCCTCCACTTT
TRBV6-2/TRBV6-3	-	TRBJ2-3	-	CASSSNRRGPGTDTQYF	TGTGCCAGCAGTTCCAACCGGCGGGGGCCGGGAACAGATACGCAGTATTTT
TRBV7-2	-	TRBJ1-3	-	CASSPGQGNTIYF	TGTGCCAGCAGCCCCGGACAAGGAAACACCATATATTTT
TRBV7-9	once	TRBJ2-2	TRBD1	CASSLGQGGGELFF	TGTGCCAGCAGCTTAGGACAGGGCGGCGGGGAGCTGTTTTTT
TRBV7-2	once	TRBJ2-3	-	CASSLRTGSDTQYF	TGTGCCAGCAGCTTAAGAACAGGGTCAGATACGCAGTATTTT
TRBV7-9	-	TRBJ1-1	-	CASSPPGDNTEAFF	TGTGCCAGCAGCCCCCCGGGAGATAACACTGAAGCTTTCTTT
TRBV28	-	TRBJ1-3	-	CASSLLLFSGNTIYF	TGTGCCAGCAGTTTACTTCTTTTCTCTGGAAACACCATATATTTT
TRBV10-1	-	TRBJ2-1	-	CASSESLSYNEQFF	TGCGCCAGCAGTGAGTCTCTATCTTACAATGAGCAGTTCTTC
TRBV19	few	TRBJ1-5	TRBD1	CASTPTGVDIQPQHF	TGTGCCAGTACCCCCACAGGGGTTGATATTCAGCCCCAGCATTTT
TRBV6-2/TRBV6-3	few	TRBJ2-2	TRBD2	CASSSGLAGVNTGELFF	TGTGCCAGCAGTTCGGGACTAGCGGGAGTGAACACCGGGGAGCTGTTTTTT
TRBV4-3	-	TRBJ1-2	-	CASSQDFLRGYTF	TGCGCCAGCAGCCAAGATTTCCTTCGTGGCTACACCTTC
TRBV24-1	-	TRBJ2-5	-	CATSDSPNIRNQETQYF	TGTGCCACCAGTGATTCCCCGAATATCAGGAACCAAGAGACCCAGTACTTC
TRBV19	-	TRBJ2-5	TRBD1	CASSLPPGGQETQYF	TGTGCCAGTAGTCTCCCGCCAGGGGGTCAAGAGACCCAGTACTTC
TRBV19	once	TRBJ1-5	-	CASSDTRHQPQHF	TGTGCCAGTAGTGACACACGGCATCAGCCCCAGCATTTT
TRBV28	-	TRBJ2-7	-	CASRPPGGSYEQYF	TGTGCCAGCAGGCCACCCGGCGGTTCCTACGAGCAGTACTTC